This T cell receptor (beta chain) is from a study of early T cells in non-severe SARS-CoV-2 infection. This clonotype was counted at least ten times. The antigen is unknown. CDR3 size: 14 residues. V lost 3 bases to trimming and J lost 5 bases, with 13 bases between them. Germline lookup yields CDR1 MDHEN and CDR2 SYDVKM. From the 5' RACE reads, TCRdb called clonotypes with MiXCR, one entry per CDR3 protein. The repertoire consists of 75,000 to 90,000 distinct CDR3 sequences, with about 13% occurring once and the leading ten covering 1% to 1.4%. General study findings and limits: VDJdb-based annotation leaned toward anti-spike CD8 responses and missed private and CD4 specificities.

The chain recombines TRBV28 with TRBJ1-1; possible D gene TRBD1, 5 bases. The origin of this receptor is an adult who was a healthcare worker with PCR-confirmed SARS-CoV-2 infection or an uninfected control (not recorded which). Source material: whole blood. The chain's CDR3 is CASSFGGEGTEAFF. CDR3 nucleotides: TGTGCCAGCAGTTTTGGGGGGGAAGGGACTGAAGCTTTCTTT.